These T cell receptor beta chains were read from a single sample in a study of identical twins. From the 5' RACE reads, TCRdb called clonotypes with MiXCR, one entry per CDR3 protein. The sample lists a few hundred thousand distinct CDR3 sequences, roughly 9% occurring once. Sequenced sample: naive T cells sorted from blood. The origin of the receptors is a woman aged 50 to 60 in good health. Each CDR3 is given with its conserved first and last residue. The order of the fields is clone size, D gene, J gene, V gene, CDR3 DNA, CDR3 protein. A D gene is named only where the DNA matches it firmly. Part of the rows lack a size; the others show once, few, many or a class for expanded clones.

clone_size: -
d_call: -
j_call: TRBJ2-5
v_call: TRBV12-3/TRBV12-4
cdr3_nt: TGTGCCATCAGTGGGGGATTGCAAGAGACCCAGTACTTC
cdr3_aa: CAISGGLQETQYF

clone_size: -
d_call: TRBD2
j_call: TRBJ2-5
v_call: TRBV3-1
cdr3_nt: TGTGCCAGCAGCCAAGTAGCGGGAGGGCGAGAGACCCAGTACTTC
cdr3_aa: CASSQVAGGRETQYF

clone_size: -
d_call: -
j_call: TRBJ1-5
v_call: TRBV5-6
cdr3_nt: TGTGCCAGCAGCCAAGGGCCAGCGCCCCAGCATTTT
cdr3_aa: CASSQGPAPQHF

clone_size: -
d_call: -
j_call: TRBJ2-2
v_call: TRBV5-1
cdr3_nt: TGCGCCAGCAGCCTGGATGGCCAGGGGTGGACCGGGGAGCTGTTTTTT
cdr3_aa: CASSLDGQGWTGELFF

clone_size: few
d_call: TRBD1
j_call: TRBJ1-5
v_call: TRBV12-3/TRBV12-4
cdr3_nt: TGTGCCAGCAGAGGACAGGGCTATCAGCCCCAGCATTTT
cdr3_aa: CASRGQGYQPQHF

clone_size: many
d_call: TRBD1
j_call: TRBJ1-2
v_call: TRBV12-3/TRBV12-4
cdr3_nt: TGTGCCAGCAGTTTGATGCAGGGGGCTGGTGGCTACACCTTC
cdr3_aa: CASSLMQGAGGYTF

clone_size: few
d_call: -
j_call: TRBJ2-5
v_call: TRBV18
cdr3_nt: TGTGCCAGCTTATCCGACTATAAAGAGACCCAGTACTTC
cdr3_aa: CASLSDYKETQYF

clone_size: -
d_call: -
j_call: TRBJ2-1
v_call: TRBV20-1
cdr3_nt: TGCAGTGCTAGTGGGGCTCTAGGCCTTGAGCAGTTCTTC
cdr3_aa: CSASGALGLEQFF

clone_size: many
d_call: TRBD2
j_call: TRBJ2-5
v_call: TRBV6-6
cdr3_nt: TGTGCCAGCAGTTACTCGGGGGGGGAGACCCAGTACTTC
cdr3_aa: CASSYSGGETQYF

clone_size: -
d_call: -
j_call: TRBJ2-3
v_call: TRBV2
cdr3_nt: TGTGCCAGCAGAGGCGCCCTGGACCGAGGAGATACGCAGTATTTT
cdr3_aa: CASRGALDRGDTQYF

clone_size: few
d_call: TRBD1
j_call: TRBJ1-1
v_call: TRBV20-1
cdr3_nt: TGCAGTGTTCCACAGGGGCCTGAAGCTTTCTTT
cdr3_aa: CSVPQGPEAFF

clone_size: -
d_call: TRBD1
j_call: TRBJ1-1
v_call: TRBV11-3
cdr3_nt: TGTGCCAGCAGCTTTCCCTCCGGGACAGTAACTTTCTTT
cdr3_aa: CASSFPSGTVTFF

clone_size: few
d_call: -
j_call: TRBJ1-5
v_call: TRBV20-1
cdr3_nt: TGCAGTGCTAGACGGTCAATAGGTCAGCCCCAGCATTTT
cdr3_aa: CSARRSIGQPQHF

clone_size: -
d_call: -
j_call: TRBJ2-3
v_call: TRBV30
cdr3_nt: TGTGCCTGGAGTTTCGGGGCGGGCACAGATACGCAGTATTTT
cdr3_aa: CAWSFGAGTDTQYF

clone_size: few
d_call: TRBD1
j_call: TRBJ2-5
v_call: TRBV20-1
cdr3_nt: TGCAGTGCTAACCAGGACAGGGTTGGGGAGACCCAGTACTTC
cdr3_aa: CSANQDRVGETQYF

clone_size: few
d_call: -
j_call: TRBJ2-5
v_call: TRBV11-2
cdr3_nt: TGTGCCAGCAGCTTAGTCGGATGGGACGGGACCCAGTACTTC
cdr3_aa: CASSLVGWDGTQYF

clone_size: -
d_call: TRBD2
j_call: TRBJ2-1
v_call: TRBV9
cdr3_nt: TGTGCCAGCAGCTTTAGCGGGAGAATGGGAAGCAATGAGCAGTTCTTC
cdr3_aa: CASSFSGRMGSNEQFF

clone_size: few
d_call: -
j_call: TRBJ1-4
v_call: TRBV4-1
cdr3_nt: TGCGCCAGCAGCCAAGATTTGGGGCCGGAACTGTTTTTT
cdr3_aa: CASSQDLGPELFF

clone_size: -
d_call: TRBD2
j_call: TRBJ2-5
v_call: TRBV6-2/TRBV6-3
cdr3_nt: TGTGCCAGCAGCCCCCACGGGACTAGCGGTCAAGAGACCCAGTACTTC
cdr3_aa: CASSPHGTSGQETQYF

clone_size: -
d_call: -
j_call: TRBJ1-5
v_call: TRBV18
cdr3_nt: TGTGCCAGCTCACCGAAACAGGGAAATAGCAATCAGCCCCAGCATTTT
cdr3_aa: CASSPKQGNSNQPQHF

clone_size: few
d_call: TRBD2
j_call: TRBJ2-2
v_call: TRBV19
cdr3_nt: TGTGCCAGTAGTCCCGAGGGGCTAGCGGGAGTAACCGGGGAGCTGTTTTTT
cdr3_aa: CASSPEGLAGVTGELFF

clone_size: few
d_call: -
j_call: TRBJ2-3
v_call: TRBV24-1
cdr3_nt: TGTGCCACCAGTGATCCAAACTCGGGACGGGTCGGCACAGATACGCAGTATTTT
cdr3_aa: CATSDPNSGRVGTDTQYF

clone_size: few
d_call: -
j_call: TRBJ2-2
v_call: TRBV24-1
cdr3_nt: TGTGCCACCAGTGATCACGGCACCGGGGAGCTGTTTTTT
cdr3_aa: CATSDHGTGELFF

clone_size: -
d_call: TRBD2
j_call: TRBJ2-5
v_call: TRBV5-1
cdr3_nt: TGCGCCAGCAGCTTGGCGGGAGGTGCCCAAGAGACCCAGTACTTC
cdr3_aa: CASSLAGGAQETQYF

clone_size: -
d_call: -
j_call: TRBJ2-7
v_call: TRBV5-1
cdr3_nt: TGCGCCAGCAGCTTTGGGACCTATGGCTACGAGCAGTACTTC
cdr3_aa: CASSFGTYGYEQYF

clone_size: many
d_call: TRBD1
j_call: TRBJ2-5
v_call: TRBV20-1
cdr3_nt: TGCAGTGCCGAGGGACAGGGATTCAGAGAGACCCAGTACTTC
cdr3_aa: CSAEGQGFRETQYF

clone_size: -
d_call: -
j_call: TRBJ1-2
v_call: TRBV12-3/TRBV12-4
cdr3_nt: TGTGCCAGCAGTTCAAGGCCACGCGGTGGCTACACCTTC
cdr3_aa: CASSSRPRGGYTF